Listed below are T cell receptor beta chains from one sample, sequenced in a study of breast tumors, draining lymph nodes, adjacent tissues. MiXCR was run by TCRdb on the multiplex PCR reads, yielding one entry per CDR3 protein. This sample has 60,000 to 75,000 distinct CDR3 sequences, with 57% found just once. Sequenced material: breast tumor tissue. All receptors come from a female donor with breast cancer. Some clones in this sample may be carry-over from other donors' samples. The CDR3 runs from the conserved cysteine through the conserved F or W.

cdr3_aa j_call v_call
CASRLESRGIDGYTF TRBJ1-2 TRBV12-2
CASSIIPLAGVEQFF TRBJ2-1 TRBV28
CASSLGVGTSGRRDEQFF TRBJ2-1 TRBV11-2
CASSRPGTSFNEQFF TRBJ2-1 TRBV6-2/TRBV6-3
CASSFQEGETQYF TRBJ2-5 TRBV13
CSAIDPLSGAAPETQYF TRBJ2-5 TRBV20-1
CASSDRMSSYEQYF TRBJ2-7 TRBV6-5
CSATGTINEQFF TRBJ2-1 TRBV20-1
CASSELETQYF TRBJ2-5 TRBV7-2
CAYAAGELANTGELFF TRBJ2-2 TRBV10-2
CASSQESGGGFQETQYF TRBJ2-5 TRBV4-1
CASSRAGGAAGELFF TRBJ2-2 TRBV6-2/TRBV6-3
CAPGTSGPTDTQYF TRBJ2-3 TRBV24-1
CASRKGYEQYF TRBJ2-7 TRBV2
CASSPSWGGYQETQYF TRBJ2-5 TRBV7-2
CSARDSRSGANVLTF TRBJ2-6 TRBV20-1
CASSTGTTMNTEAFF TRBJ1-1 TRBV28
CASSEEDRGRFNQPQHF TRBJ1-5 TRBV6-1
CSARDQGDRRQYF TRBJ2-5 TRBV20-1
CASSPDRVRAETQYF TRBJ2-5 TRBV5-4
CASRWGGETEAFF TRBJ1-1 TRBV10-3
CASSLGQWTTDTQYF TRBJ2-3 TRBV12-3/TRBV12-4
CSATGLAGWGVETQHF TRBJ1-5 TRBV20-1
CASSHTGGGEKLFF TRBJ1-4 TRBV3-1
CAWSVGLYNEQFF TRBJ2-1 TRBV30
CASSPRQGSQETQYF TRBJ2-5 TRBV7-9
CASSATSSENSPLHF TRBJ1-6 TRBV2
CASSYSRESYGYTF TRBJ1-2 TRBV6-5
CASSLKGDYEQYF TRBJ2-7 TRBV7-9
CSARIGEWDKLFF TRBJ1-4 TRBV20-1
CASSRGLGYGYTF TRBJ1-2 TRBV24-1
CASGLGTKNEQFF TRBJ2-1 TRBV12-5
CSAIYNRISGANVLTF TRBJ2-6 TRBV20-1
CASSLLAGVLGGANVLTF TRBJ2-6 TRBV7-8
CSAVDFNYGYTF TRBJ1-2 TRBV20-1
CATSRRSRAVSQPQHF TRBJ1-5 TRBV15
CASSLGLAGDNEQFF TRBJ2-1 TRBV7-9
CASSALLAGGTDTQYF TRBJ2-3 TRBV9
CASSPPGQGSHEQYF TRBJ2-7 TRBV13
CASSPSAGASYEQYF TRBJ2-7 TRBV13
CATSVGSPTDTQYF TRBJ2-3 TRBV24-1
CASSPGYITWVQETQYF TRBJ2-5 TRBV18
CASSLNPGTDTQYF TRBJ2-3 TRBV7-9
CATSRDPSTRSYNEQFF TRBJ2-1 TRBV15
CASSSYDLSGSIYEQFF TRBJ2-1 TRBV2
CASSPGAGGRTGELFF TRBJ2-2 TRBV7-9
CASSGTSGAGGYTF TRBJ1-2 TRBV11-2
CAISESLGQGTDTQYF TRBJ2-3 TRBV10-3
CASSFSGNKAYEQYF TRBJ2-7 TRBV7-9
CASSLAGPGTDTQYF TRBJ2-3 TRBV5-6
CASSGLGQGASYEQYF TRBJ2-7 TRBV19
CATSRDTGIHGYTF TRBJ1-2 TRBV15
CASSFDRSVGETQYF TRBJ2-5 TRBV14
CVSSYGQGAYEQYF TRBJ2-7 TRBV6-5
CASSPLAGARDTQYF TRBJ2-3 TRBV9